The 11 T cell receptor beta chains below all came from one sample that was sequenced in a study of blood T cell repertoires in COVID-19. Some clones are missing from TCRdb's copy, which holds only in-frame ones; the method was immunoSEQ multiplex PCR. The sample yields some 150,000 clones, 89% seen once. The sample comprised PBMCs or T cells enriched from blood (not recorded which). Every receptor here comes from a young woman who had recovered from COVID-19.

The CDR3 DNA reads TGTGCCAGCTCACCAGACAGGCTCGAGGGTTCACCCCTCCACTTT. Translated: CASSPDRLEGSPLHF. This chain uses TRBV18 with TRBJ1-6; D is possibly TRBD1 (6 bases). Trimming stripped 2 bases from V and 9 bases from J, with 14 bases between. The CDR3 contains 15 residues. From germline, CDR1 is KGHSH and CDR2 LQKENI. The variable domain in full, completed from reference TRBV18 and TRBJ1-6, reads NAGVMQNPRHLVRRRGQEARLRCSPMKGHSHVYWYRQLPEEGLKFMVYLQKENIIDESGMPKERFSAEFPKEGPSILRIQQVVRGDSAAYFCASSPDRLEGSPLHFGNGTRLTVT.

This sequence joins TRBV15 and TRBJ2-1; 11 bases are shared with TRBD2. Looked up from germline, CDR1 is LNHNV and CDR2 is YYDKDF (reference sequence). This CDR3 region has 16 residues. J lost 8 bases, V lost 3 bases, and 9 bases had no gene match. CDR3 sequence: CATSSILAGGGDEQFF. In DNA, the CDR3 is TGTGCCACCAGCAGTATCTTAGCGGGAGGGGGAGATGAGCAGTTCTTC.

V is TRBV19 and J is TRBJ2-3; unclear D gene. V lost 3 bases, J lost 3 bases, and 7 bases lay in between. This CDR3 spans 13 amino acids. The germline V gene encodes CDR1 LNHDA and CDR2 SQIVND (reference sequence). As DNA, the CDR3 is TGTGCCAGTAGTATTACCCGGACAGATACGCAGTATTTT. Amino acids: CASSITRTDTQYF.

This sequence joins TRBV5-1 and TRBJ2-6; D perhaps matches TRBD1 (6 bases). In germline, CDR1 is SGHRS, CDR2 YFSETQ. The CDR3 is 18 amino acids. Trimming took 0 bases from V and 0 from J, leaving 13 bases between them. CDR3 DNA sequence: TGCGCCAGCAGCTTGGGAGGGGGAAGGCCCTCTGGGGCCAACGTCCTGACTTTC. This gives the protein CASSLGGGRPSGANVLTF.

The rearrangement uses TRBV20-1 and TRBJ2-1; 11 bases fit TRBD2. The junction had 4 bases not matched to a gene; V was cut back by 3 bases and J by 3 bases. The V gene's germline CDR1 is DFQATT and CDR2 SNEGSKA (reference sequence). The CDR3 has 15 residues. Here the CDR3 DNA reads TGCAGTGCTAGTCACGGGACTAGCGGCTACAATGAGCAGTTCTTC. Amino acid sequence: CSASHGTSGYNEQFF.

The V and J genes are TRBV18 and TRBJ1-1; no firm D call. Trimming pared 8 bases from V and 7 bases from J, leaving 5 bases between. Germline lookup yields CDR1 KGHSH and CDR2 LQKENI. The CDR3 contains 9 residues. CDR3 in DNA: TGTGCCAGCGTCGGTGAAGCTTTCTTT. It specifies CASVGEAFF.

The V and J genes are TRBV19 and TRBJ1-1; D is uncertain. The CDR3 totals 13 residues. Trimming shortened V by 5 bases and J by 1 base, and 8 bases separated the two germline ends. Germline values: CDR1 LNHDA, CDR2 SQIVND (reference sequence). CDR3 in DNA: TGTGCCAGTAGTGTGGCCCCGAACACTGAAGCTTTCTTT. It encodes CASSVAPNTEAFF.

The chain is built from TRBV19 and TRBJ2-1, with TRBD2 matching 11 bases. There are 15 residues in the CDR3. V was pared by 10 bases and J by 1 base, with 6 bases of the junction left unmatched. Germline assignment: CDR1 LNHDA and CDR2 SQIVND (reference sequence). CDR3 nucleotide sequence: TGTGCCACTCTACTAGCGGGAGATTCCTACAATGAGCAGTTCTTC. Its translation: CATLLAGDSYNEQFF.

This chain uses TRBV11-3 with TRBJ2-5, with a possible D match to TRBD1 (5 bases). Deletions cut 3 bases from V and 7 bases from J, with 12 bases between. CDR1 and CDR2 from the germline V gene are SGHNT and YENEEA. The length of the CDR3 is 13 residues. CDR3: CASSFGPQGTQYF. CDR3 coding DNA: TGTGCCAGCAGCTTTGGTCCCCAGGGGACCCAGTACTTC. The variable domain in full, completed from reference TRBV11-3 and TRBJ2-5, reads EAGVVQSPRYKIIEKKQPVAFWCNPISGHNTLYWYLQNLGQGPELLIRYENEEAVDDSQLPKDRFSAERLKGVDSTLKIQPAELGDSAVYLCASSFGPQGTQYFGPGTRLLVL.

The chain joins TRBV28 to TRBJ2-5; 12 nucleotides match TRBD2. The CDR3 covers 17 residues. Trimming cost V 2 bases and J 0 bases; bases outside gene matches: 4. In germline, CDR1 is MDHEN, CDR2 SYDVKM. The CDR3 sequence is CASSLGLAGGYQETQYF. The DNA for the CDR3 is TGTGCCAGCAGTTTAGGGCTAGCGGGGGGGTACCAAGAGACCCAGTACTTC.

The chain combines TRBV7-2 with TRBJ2-3; D gene uncertain. This CDR3 is 12 amino acids long. V lost 6 bases and J lost 0, with 4 bases in between. The germline gives CDR1 SGHTA, CDR2 FQGNSA. CDR3 bases: TGTGCCAGCAGGGCAAGCACAGATACGCAGTATTTT. Translated: CASRASTDTQYF.